Below are 12 T cell receptor beta chains sequenced from a single sample in a study of T cell repertoires in cytomegalovirus infection. TCRdb re-called the reads with MiXCR, one entry per CDR3 protein. Of about 740,000 distinct CDR3 sequences in the sample, 35% to 40% were seen once. Source material: PBMCs. Every receptor here comes from a human donor in good health (CMV status not recorded). Some clones in this sample may be carry-over from other donors' samples.

This clonotype has a count of ten or more. CDR3 sequence (DNA): TGTGCCAGCAGACAGGGGGGCACAGATACGCAGTATTTT. Translating gives CASRQGGTDTQYF. The V call is TRBV7-2, the J call TRBJ2-3; 8 bases align to TRBD1. The CDR3 consists of 13 residues. The trim removed 6 bases at V and 1 base at J, leaving 0 bases unmatched. The germline V gene has CDR1 SGHTA and CDR2 FQGNSA.

The chain carries TRBV15 and TRBJ1-1; D remains unclear. The CDR3 spans 13 residues. Trimming left V 0 bases short and J 4 bases short, with 6 bases between. CDR1 is LNHNV, CDR2 YYDKDF, per germline (reference sequence). CDR3 sequence (DNA): TGTGCCACCAGCAGAGAGTGGAGCACTGAAGCTTTCTTT. It yields the protein CATSREWSTEAFF.

V gene TRBV27 combines with J gene TRBJ1-4; D may be TRBD1 (6 bases). Between the trimmed V and J ends, which lost 6 bases and 1 base, there was a span of 12 bases. This CDR3 is built from 15 residues. Germline assignment: CDR1 MNHEY and CDR2 SMNVEV (reference sequence). CDR3 DNA sequence: TGTGCCAGCAGCGTAGGGGGGCTAACTAATGAAAAACTGTTTTTT. Its translation: CASSVGGLTNEKLFF.

Regarding this clonotype: A clone one base away is much larger, so this may be a read error. The chain carries TRBV7-2 and TRBJ1-5; no clear D. The CDR3 extends over 13 amino acids. CDR1 SGHTA and CDR2 FQGNSA come from the germline V gene. DNA of the CDR3: TGTGCCAGCAGCTTAGCACTGGATCAGCTCCAGCATTTT. Residues: CASSLALDQLQHF. The complete variable domain, with remaining parts taken from reference TRBV7-2 and TRBJ1-5, reads GAGVSQSPSNKVTEKGKDVELRCDPISGHTALYWYRQSLGQGLEFLIYFQGNSAPDKSGLPSDRFSAERTGGSVSTLTIQRTQQEDSAVYLCASSLALDQLQHFGDGTRLSIL.

This clonotype appeared a single time. The chain carries TRBV2 and TRBJ1-3; unclear D gene. This CDR3 spans 14 amino acids. Trimming took off 0 bases at V and 2 bases at J, with 5 bases between the two ends. The germline gives CDR1 SNHLY, CDR2 FYNNEI. This CDR3 reads CASSEAGPGNTIYF. Here the CDR3 DNA reads TGTGCCAGCAGTGAAGCAGGGCCTGGAAACACCATATATTTT. Full variable domain (outside the CDR3, taken from reference TRBV2 and TRBJ1-3): EPEVTQTPSHQVTQMGQEVILRCVPISNHLYFYWYRQILGQKVEFLVSFYNNEISEKSEIFDDQFSVERPDGSNFTLKIRSTKLEDSAMYFCASSEAGPGNTIYFGEGSWLTVV.

CDR3: CASSLGVPAYNEQFF. The CDR3 DNA follows: TGTGCCAGCAGTTTAGGGGTTCCGGCCTACAATGAGCAGTTCTTC. This chain uses TRBV12-3 or TRBV12-4 with TRBJ2-1; D remains unclear. V was trimmed by 1 base and J by 2 bases, leaving 9 bases between them. This CDR3 spans 15 amino acids.

CDR3: CASSDPGLGWTQYF. In nucleotides, the CDR3 is TGTGCCAGCAGCGATCCGGGACTAGGGTGGACCCAGTACTTC. The chain has TRBV7-2 and TRBJ2-5, with TRBD2 matching over 8 bases. CDR3 length: 14 amino acids. The V segment lost 5 bases and the J segment 7 bases; nucleotides outside the gene matches: 9. Germline V gene sequence: CDR1 SGHTA, CDR2 FQGNSA.

Comment on this clonotype: An end of the junction does not agree with germline; a read error may underlie this. This chain links TRBV20-1 with TRBJ2-5, with D perhaps matching TRBD1 (5 bases). The CDR3 runs 11 residues. The germline V gene has CDR1 DFQATT and CDR2 SNEGSKA (reference sequence). The CDR3 DNA sequence: TGCAGTGAGGGGCCTCAAGATACCCAGTACTTC. It is translated as CSEGPQDTQYF.

This clonotype was detected once. The chain couples TRBV12-3 or TRBV12-4 to TRBJ1-1; no firm D call. Trimming removed 6 bases from V and 3 bases from J, with 11 bases in between. CDR3 size: 13 residues. In nucleotides, the CDR3 is TGTGCCAGCAGCGTACAGATCTACACTGAAGCTTTCTTT. Protein: CASSVQIYTEAFF.

This clonotype has at least ten counts. The CDR3 region has the DNA TGTGCCAGCAGTAGCGACGGGACTGAAGCTTTCTTT. Residues: CASSSDGTEAFF. This chain uses TRBV6-1 with TRBJ1-1; no definite D call. Germline lookup yields CDR1 MNHNS and CDR2 SASEGT. The CDR3 is made up of 12 amino acids. V lost 5 bases, J lost 5 bases, and 9 bases lay in between.

This clonotype was seen a handful of times. The chain uses TRBV19 and TRBJ2-1, with TRBD1 identical over 7 bases. From germline, CDR1 is LNHDA and CDR2 SQIVND (reference sequence). V lost 3 bases and J lost 0; bases outside the gene matches: 14. This CDR3 is built from 19 residues. This CDR3 is CASSMRGQAQVSSYNEQFF. Here the CDR3 DNA reads TGTGCCAGTAGTATGAGGGGGCAAGCTCAGGTGAGCTCCTACAATGAGCAGTTCTTC.

The chain uses TRBV6-5 and TRBJ2-3; D possibly corresponds to TRBD2 (5 bases). CDR1 is MNHEY and CDR2 is SVGAGI in the germline V gene. Trimming removed 0 bases at V and 6 bases at J, with 13 bases between. The CDR3 is made up of 15 amino acids. CDR3 sequence reads: CASSYSAPPGDTQYF. The DNA for the CDR3 is TGTGCCAGCAGTTACTCGGCACCGCCGGGGGATACGCAGTATTTT.